The T cell receptor beta chain described here comes from a study of T cells in Graves' hyperthyroidism and ophthalmopathy (dated by TCRdb to between 2017 and 2020). Turning to the overall study: Peripheral blood was collected at initial diagnosis, before any treatment. After blood sampling, hyperthyroidism patients were treated with methimazole at a starting dose of 30 mg daily, and ophthalmopathy patients were treated with high-dose intravenous methylprednisolone. The 95 to 100 discovery patients were randomly divided into training and test sets at a 7:3 ratio. To identify TCR V-J signatures that set the groups apart, the researchers used a discovery cohort of 100 or so patients, made up of around 42 with Graves' ophthalmopathy and 55 to 65 with stable Graves' hyperthyroidism. An independent validation cohort of around 19 hyperthyroidism patients and 17 patients who later progressed to ophthalmopathy tested prospective prediction of ophthalmopathy. Thyroid tissue and blood T-cell repertoires from about 6 Graves' hyperthyroidism patients were also compared in the study. The paper reports TCR Vbeta CDR3 sequencing of 140 or so peripheral blood samples: some 41 ophthalmopathy, roughly 74 hyperthyroidism and approximately 17 progressor patients. The investigation overall reported the following: Sample size was not statistically predetermined, and investigators were not blinded to group allocation. During validation, the model predicted progression to ophthalmopathy a median of approximately six months ahead of onset, with around 71% sensitivity and under 85% specificity. Ophthalmopathy was separated from stable hyperthyroidism by a 13 V-J signature model, with just over 85% sensitivity and approximately 81% specificity obtained in cross-validation and 80%/75% obtained in testing. Most expanded thyroid clonotypes (frequency above 0.001) were also found in blood, which suggests that blood repertoires may mirror thyroid immune responses.

The CDR3 holds 16 amino acids from the cysteine to the phenylalanine. Only the CDR3 DNA is retained, 48 bases long and in frame from the first base. CDR1 and CDR2 are read off the germline V gene as ENHRY and SYGVKD. The junction shows trimming of 4 bases on V and 5 bases on J, plus 20 bases between the germline ends. The TCR beta CDR3 regions were amplified from the RNA transcripts. The first round of RT-PCR for the TCR CDR3 was performed with the HTBI primer set and the Qiagen OneStep RT-PCR kit. Libraries were constructed in a second round of multiplex PCR, after which size selection and purification were performed. Libraries were sequenced paired-end with 100 bp reads on an Illumina HiSeq2000. Per the authors' processing: Raw data were processed with SOAPnuke, discarding reads with adapters, uncalled bases, mean Phred below 15, or no exact constant-primer or identifier match. COPE v1.2.5 was used to merge the high-quality paired reads, and each unique nucleotide sequence was defined as a clonotype. MiTCR v1.1 was used to align clonotypes to the IMGT TRBV, TRBD and TRBJ reference segments. The analysis included only V-J combinations with a frequency above 0.0001, which together covered more than 99% of the repertoires. A TCS score was defined as the ratio between F50 (clonal expansion) and ExV (chaos), using BLOSUM62-based TCRdist between CDR3 peptides within each V-J. Welch's t-statistics and random forest reduced roughly 530 V-J features to fewer than 15, which were used in a naive Bayes classifier (R e1071). Clones were called with MiXCR by TCRdb after fastp trimmed the public reads at Q25, and only in-frame beta chains were retained. Identical CDR3 protein sequences are pooled into one entry, listed with their most common genes and DNA. V and J calls and clone size were set by TCRdb, not the authors. This sample lists 96,000 or so distinct CDR3 sequences; roughly 49% were detected once. Around 29% of the sample belongs to the ten largest clones.

Stable Graves' hyperthyroidism was defined as the absence of progression to ophthalmopathy over 18 months of follow-up. Hyperthyroidism patients were newly diagnosed, had a disease duration of under 2 months, and were aged 18 to 65 years. Patients with uncontrolled infections, other autoimmune diseases, pregnancy or lactation were excluded. Diagnoses relied on clinical symptoms, serum thyroxine and TRAb, thyroid ultrasound and orbital computed tomography. PBMCs were isolated from about 9 ml of fresh peripheral blood by Ficoll-Paque density gradient centrifugation. Total RNA was extracted using Trizol reagent, and RNA quality was assessed on an Agilent 2100 Bioanalyzer. Turning to this clonotype: The target of this receptor is not known. Per-nucleotide qualities are absent, and no much larger clonotype sits a single base away.

The sample comprised blood. This chain joins TRBV10-3 to TRBJ1-1; the D region possibly corresponds to TRBD1 (5 bases align). This clonotype was sampled from a woman aged 40-49 years with Graves' hyperthyroidism. The nucleotide sequence is TGTGCCATCAGTGCTTCTCATGACAGCTCGGGGACTGAAGCTTTCTTT. The resulting protein is CAISASHDSSGTEAFF.